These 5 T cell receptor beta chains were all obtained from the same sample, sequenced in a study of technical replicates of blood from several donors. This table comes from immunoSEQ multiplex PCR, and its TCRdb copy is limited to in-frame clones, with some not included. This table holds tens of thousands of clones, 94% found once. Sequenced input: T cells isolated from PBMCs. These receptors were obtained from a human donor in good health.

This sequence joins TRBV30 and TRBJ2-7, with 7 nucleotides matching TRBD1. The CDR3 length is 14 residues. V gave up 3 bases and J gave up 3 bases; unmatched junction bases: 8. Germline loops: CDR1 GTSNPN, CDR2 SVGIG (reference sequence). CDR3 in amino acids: CAWSRDRASYEQYF. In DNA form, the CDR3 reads TGTGCCTGGAGCCGAGACAGGGCAAGCTACGAGCAGTACTTC.

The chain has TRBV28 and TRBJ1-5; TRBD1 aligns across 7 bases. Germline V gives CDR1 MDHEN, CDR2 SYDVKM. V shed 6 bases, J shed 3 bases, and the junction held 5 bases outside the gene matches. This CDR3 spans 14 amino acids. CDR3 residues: CASSPTGNNQPQHF. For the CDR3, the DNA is TGTGCCAGCAGCCCGACAGGGAACAATCAGCCCCAGCATTTT.

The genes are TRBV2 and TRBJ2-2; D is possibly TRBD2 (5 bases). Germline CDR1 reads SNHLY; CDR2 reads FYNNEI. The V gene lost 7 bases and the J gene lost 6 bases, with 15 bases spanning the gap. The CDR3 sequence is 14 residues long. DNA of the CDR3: TGTGCCAGCAAGAGGACTCTTCTTCCCGGGGAGCTGTTTTTT. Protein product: CASKRTLLPGELFF.

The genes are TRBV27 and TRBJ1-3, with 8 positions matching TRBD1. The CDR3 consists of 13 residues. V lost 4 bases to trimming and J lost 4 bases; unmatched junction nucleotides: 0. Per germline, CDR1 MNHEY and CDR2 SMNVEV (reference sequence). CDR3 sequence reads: CASSWDRGNTIYF. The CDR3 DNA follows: TGTGCCAGCAGTTGGGACAGGGGAAACACCATATATTTT.

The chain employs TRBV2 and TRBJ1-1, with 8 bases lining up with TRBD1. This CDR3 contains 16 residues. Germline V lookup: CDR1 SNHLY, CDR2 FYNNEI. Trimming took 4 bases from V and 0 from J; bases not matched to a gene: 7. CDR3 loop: CASSGIQGALNTEAFF. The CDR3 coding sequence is TGTGCCAGCAGTGGAATCCAGGGGGCTTTGAACACTGAAGCTTTCTTT.